This record concerns one T cell receptor beta chain sequence. This record belongs to a study of blood T cell repertoires in COVID-19. Study in general: Acute and convalescent COVID-19 specimens originated in the United States, Italy and Spain.

Libraries were prepared by immunoSEQ multiplex PCR; TCRdb keeps only in-frame clonotypes and omits some of them. The profile shows 300,000 to 450,000 clones, 80% to 90% of them singletons. This study enrolled people aged 18 to 89 from roughly 22 US geographic areas. Clinical history reported by participants formed the basis on which cohorts were assigned. All recovered Cohort 3 donors got two negative PCRs, got clearance, or saw symptom resolution. This TCR was recovered from a man aged 18 to 30 who had recovered from COVID-19. The sequencing sample was made of PBMCs or T cells enriched from blood (not recorded which).

CDR3 region: CASSLFSGTGSFIFEAFF. The CDR3 nucleotides are TGTGCCAGCAGCTTATTTAGCGGGACAGGGTCGTTTATTTTTGAAGCTTTCTTT. The chain couples TRBV5-8 to TRBJ1-1, with TRBD1 identical over 9 bases. Germline V CDR1 and CDR2: SGHTS, YDEGEE. The CDR3 contains 18 residues. The J segment lost 7 bases and the V segment lost 2 bases, leaving 18 bases of the junction unmatched.